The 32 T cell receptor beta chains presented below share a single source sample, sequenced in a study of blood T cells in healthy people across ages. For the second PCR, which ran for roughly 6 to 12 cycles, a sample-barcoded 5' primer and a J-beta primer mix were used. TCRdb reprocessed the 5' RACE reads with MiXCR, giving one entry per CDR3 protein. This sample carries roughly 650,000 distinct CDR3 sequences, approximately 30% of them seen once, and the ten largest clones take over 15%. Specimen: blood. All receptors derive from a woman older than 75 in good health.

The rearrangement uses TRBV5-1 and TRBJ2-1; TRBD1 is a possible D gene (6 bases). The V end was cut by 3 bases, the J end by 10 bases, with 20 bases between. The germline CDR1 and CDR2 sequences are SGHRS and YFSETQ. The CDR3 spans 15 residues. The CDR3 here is CASSSGQPTTWEQFF. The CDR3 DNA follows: TGCGCCAGCAGCTCCGGACAGCCAACTACATGGGAGCAGTTCTTC.

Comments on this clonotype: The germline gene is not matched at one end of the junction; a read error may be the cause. CDR3 DNA sequence: TGCGCCAGCAGGTACCCGGGACAGGGCTATGGCTACACCTTC. It yields the protein CASRYPGQGYGYTF. The chain employs TRBV7-2 and TRBJ1-2, with TRBD1 matching 9 bases. Germline V gives CDR1 SGHTA, CDR2 FQGNSA. The CDR3 runs to 14 residues.

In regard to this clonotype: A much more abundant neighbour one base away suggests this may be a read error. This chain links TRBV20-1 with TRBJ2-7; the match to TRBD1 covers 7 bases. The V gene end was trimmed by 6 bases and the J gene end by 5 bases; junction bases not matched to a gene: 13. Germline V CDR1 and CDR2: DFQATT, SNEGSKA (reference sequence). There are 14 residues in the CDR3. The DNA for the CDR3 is TGCAGTGCCAAACAGGGGAATAACAGCCACGAGCAGTACTTC. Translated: CSAKQGNNSHEQYF.

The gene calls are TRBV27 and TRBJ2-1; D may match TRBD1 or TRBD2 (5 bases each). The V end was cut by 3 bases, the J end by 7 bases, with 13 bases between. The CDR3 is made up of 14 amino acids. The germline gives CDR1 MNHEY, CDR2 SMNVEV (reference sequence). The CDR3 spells CASSLSGTVNEQFF. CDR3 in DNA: TGTGCCAGCAGTTTGTCAGGGACCGTGAATGAGCAGTTCTTC.

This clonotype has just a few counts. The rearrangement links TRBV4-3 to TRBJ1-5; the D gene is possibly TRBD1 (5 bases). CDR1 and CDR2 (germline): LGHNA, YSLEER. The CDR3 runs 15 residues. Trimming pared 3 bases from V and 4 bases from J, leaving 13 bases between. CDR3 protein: CASSQGGGVNQPQHF. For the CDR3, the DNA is TGCGCCAGCAGCCAGGGGGGGGGAGTTAATCAGCCCCAGCATTTT.

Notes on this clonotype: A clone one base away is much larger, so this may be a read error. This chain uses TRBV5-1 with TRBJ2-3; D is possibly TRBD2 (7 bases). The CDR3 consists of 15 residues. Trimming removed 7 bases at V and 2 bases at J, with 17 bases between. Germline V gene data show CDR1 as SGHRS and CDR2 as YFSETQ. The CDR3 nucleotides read TGCGCCAGCGGGCTAGTGGGGGGGCCCACAGATACGCAGTATTTT. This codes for CASGLVGGPTDTQYF.

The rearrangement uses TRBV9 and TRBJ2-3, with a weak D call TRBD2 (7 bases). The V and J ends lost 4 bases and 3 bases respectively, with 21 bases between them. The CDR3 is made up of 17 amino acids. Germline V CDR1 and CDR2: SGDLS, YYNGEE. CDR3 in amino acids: CASSPGVGGPKTDTQYF. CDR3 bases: TGTGCCAGCAGCCCAGGGGTGGGGGGGCCTAAAACAGATACGCAGTATTTT.

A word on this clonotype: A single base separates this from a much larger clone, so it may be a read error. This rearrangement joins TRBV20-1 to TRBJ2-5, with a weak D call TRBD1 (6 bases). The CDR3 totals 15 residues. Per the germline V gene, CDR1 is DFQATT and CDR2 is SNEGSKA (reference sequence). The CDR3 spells CRASPVLQGWETQYF. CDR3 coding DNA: TGCCGTGCTAGTCCGGTATTACAGGGATGGGAGACCCAGTACTTC.

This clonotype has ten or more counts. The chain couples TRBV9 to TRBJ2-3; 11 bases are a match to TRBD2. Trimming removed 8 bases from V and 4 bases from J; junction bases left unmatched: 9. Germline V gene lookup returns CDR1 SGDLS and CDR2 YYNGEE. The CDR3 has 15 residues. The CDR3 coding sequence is TGTGCCAGTGGTCGGGGACTAGCGGCTCCAGATACGCAGTATTTT. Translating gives CASGRGLAAPDTQYF.

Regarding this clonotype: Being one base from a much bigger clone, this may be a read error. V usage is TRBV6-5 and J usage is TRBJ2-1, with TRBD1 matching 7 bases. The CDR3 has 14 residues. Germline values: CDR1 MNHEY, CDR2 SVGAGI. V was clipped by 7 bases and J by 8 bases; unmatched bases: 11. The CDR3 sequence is CASKSRGTIHEQFF. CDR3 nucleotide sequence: TGTGCCAGCAAAAGCAGGGGGACCATTCATGAGCAGTTCTTC.

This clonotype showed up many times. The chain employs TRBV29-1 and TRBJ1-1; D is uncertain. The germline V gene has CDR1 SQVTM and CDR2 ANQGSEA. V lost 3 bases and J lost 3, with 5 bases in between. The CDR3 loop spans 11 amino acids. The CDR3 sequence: CSVDGYTEAFF. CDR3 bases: TGCAGCGTTGATGGTTACACTGAAGCTTTCTTT.

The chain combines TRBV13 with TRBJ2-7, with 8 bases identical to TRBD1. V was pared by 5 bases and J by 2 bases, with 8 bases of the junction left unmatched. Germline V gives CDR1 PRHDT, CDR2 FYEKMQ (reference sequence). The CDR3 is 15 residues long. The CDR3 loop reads CASSPGGPSAYEQYF. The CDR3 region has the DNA TGTGCCAGCAGCCCAGGGGGCCCTAGCGCCTACGAGCAGTACTTC.

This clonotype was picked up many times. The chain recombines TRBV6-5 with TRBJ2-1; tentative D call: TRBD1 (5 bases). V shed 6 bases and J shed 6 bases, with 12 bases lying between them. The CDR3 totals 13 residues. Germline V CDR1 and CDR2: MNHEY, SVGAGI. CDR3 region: CASSPDTVNEQFF. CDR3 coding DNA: TGTGCCAGCAGCCCGGACACAGTCAATGAGCAGTTCTTC.

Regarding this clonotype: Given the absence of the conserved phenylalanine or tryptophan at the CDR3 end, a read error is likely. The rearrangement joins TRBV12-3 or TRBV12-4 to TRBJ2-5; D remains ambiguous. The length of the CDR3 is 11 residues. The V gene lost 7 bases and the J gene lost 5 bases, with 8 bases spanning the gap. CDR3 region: CASTLSETQYC. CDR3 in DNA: TGTGCCAGCACCCTGAGCGAGACCCAGTACTGC.

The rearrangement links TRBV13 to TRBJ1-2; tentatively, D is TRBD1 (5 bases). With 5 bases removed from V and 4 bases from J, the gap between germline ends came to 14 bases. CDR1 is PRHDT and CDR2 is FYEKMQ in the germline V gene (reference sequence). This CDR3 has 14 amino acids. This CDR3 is CASSLGHSAYGYTF. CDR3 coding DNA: TGTGCCAGCAGCCTCGGACACTCGGCCTATGGCTACACCTTC.

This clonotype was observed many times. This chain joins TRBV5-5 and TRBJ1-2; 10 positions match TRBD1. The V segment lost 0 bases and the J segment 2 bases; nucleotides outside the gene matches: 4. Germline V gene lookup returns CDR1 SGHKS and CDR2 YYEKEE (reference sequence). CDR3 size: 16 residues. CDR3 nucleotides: TGTGCCAGCAGCTTGGCCTGGGGACAGGGGAACTATGGCTACACCTTC. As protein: CASSLAWGQGNYGYTF.

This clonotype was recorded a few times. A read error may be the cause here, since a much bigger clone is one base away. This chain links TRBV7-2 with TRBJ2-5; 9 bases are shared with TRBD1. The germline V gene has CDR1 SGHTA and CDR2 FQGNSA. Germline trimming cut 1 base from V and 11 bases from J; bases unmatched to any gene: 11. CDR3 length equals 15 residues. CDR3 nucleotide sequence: TGTGCCAGCAGCTTAGATGGACAGGGGTTAAGTGAGCAGTACTTC. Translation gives CASSLDGQGLSEQYF.

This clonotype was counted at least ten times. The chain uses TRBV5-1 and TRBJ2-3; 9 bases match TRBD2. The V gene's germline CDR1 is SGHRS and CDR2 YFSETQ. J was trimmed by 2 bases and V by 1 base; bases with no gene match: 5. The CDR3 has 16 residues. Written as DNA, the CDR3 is TGCGCCAGCAGCTTGATCAGCGGGGGGTCCACAGATACGCAGTATTTT. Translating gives CASSLISGGSTDTQYF. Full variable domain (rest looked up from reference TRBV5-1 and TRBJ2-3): KAGVTQTPRYLIKTRGQQVTLSCSPISGHRSVSWYQQTPGQGLQFLFEYFSETQRNKGNFPGRFSGRQFSNSRSEMNVSTLELGDSALYLCASSLISGGSTDTQYFGPGTRLTVL.

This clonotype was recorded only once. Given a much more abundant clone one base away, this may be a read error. CDR3 loop: CASSRGLDTQYF. The CDR3 DNA is TGTGCCAGCAGCCGAGGGCTGGATACGCAGTATTTT. The rearrangement links TRBV3-1 to TRBJ2-3, with D possibly matching TRBD2 (5 bases). Germline V gives CDR1 LGHDT, CDR2 YNNKEL (reference sequence). CDR3 length: 12 residues. V was clipped by 4 bases and J by 6 bases, with 8 bases between them.

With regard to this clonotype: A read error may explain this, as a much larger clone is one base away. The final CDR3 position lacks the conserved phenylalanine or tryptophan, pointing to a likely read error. The CDR3 loop reads CASSQDRGLNTEAFC. CDR3 DNA: TGCGCCAGCAGCCAAGACCGGGGTCTGAACACTGAAGCTTTCTGT. The chain uses TRBV4-3 and TRBJ1-1; D not resolved. Germline CDR1 LGHNA, CDR2 YSLEER. Trimming took off 0 bases at V and 0 bases at J, with 8 bases between the two ends. The CDR3 totals 15 residues.

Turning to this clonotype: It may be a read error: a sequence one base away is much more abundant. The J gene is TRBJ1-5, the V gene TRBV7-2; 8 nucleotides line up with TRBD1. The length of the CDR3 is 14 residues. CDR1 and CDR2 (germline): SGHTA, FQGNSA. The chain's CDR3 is CVSSSGQGHQPQHF. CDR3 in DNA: TGTGTCAGCAGCTCCGGACAGGGCCACCAGCCCCAGCATTTT.

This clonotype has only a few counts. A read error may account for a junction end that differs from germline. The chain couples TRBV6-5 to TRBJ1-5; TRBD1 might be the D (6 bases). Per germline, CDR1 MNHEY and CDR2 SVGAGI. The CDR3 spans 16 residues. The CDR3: CANSSALGARNQPQHF. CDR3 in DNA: TGTGCCAACAGTTCCGCCCTGGGGGCTCGGAATCAGCCCCAGCATTTT.

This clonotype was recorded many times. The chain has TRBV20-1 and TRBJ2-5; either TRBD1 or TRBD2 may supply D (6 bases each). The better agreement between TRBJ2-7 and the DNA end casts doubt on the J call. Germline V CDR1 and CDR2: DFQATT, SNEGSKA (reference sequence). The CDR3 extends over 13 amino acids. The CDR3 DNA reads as TGCAGTGCTAGTTCAGGGGACTTGAGCGAGCAGTACTTC. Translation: CSASSGDLSEQYF.

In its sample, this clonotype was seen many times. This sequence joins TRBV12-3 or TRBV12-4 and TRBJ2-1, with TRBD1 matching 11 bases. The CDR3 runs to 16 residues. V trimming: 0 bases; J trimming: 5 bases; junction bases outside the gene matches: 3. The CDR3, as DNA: TGTGCCAGCAGTTTAGCGGGACAGGGGGACGACAATGAGCAGTTCTTC. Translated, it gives CASSLAGQGDDNEQFF.

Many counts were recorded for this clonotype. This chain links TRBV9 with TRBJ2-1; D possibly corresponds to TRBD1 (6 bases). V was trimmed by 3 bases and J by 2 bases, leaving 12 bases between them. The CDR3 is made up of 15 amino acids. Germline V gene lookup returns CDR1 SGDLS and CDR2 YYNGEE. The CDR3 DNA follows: TGTGCCAGCAGCGCCGGGACAATCGCCTACAATGAGCAGTTCTTC. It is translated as CASSAGTIAYNEQFF. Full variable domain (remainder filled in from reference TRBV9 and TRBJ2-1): DSGVTQTPKHLITATGQRVTLRCSPRSGDLSVYWYQQSLDQGLQFLIQYYNGEERAKGNILERFSAQQFPDLHSELNLSSLELGDSALYFCASSAGTIAYNEQFFGPGTRLTVL.

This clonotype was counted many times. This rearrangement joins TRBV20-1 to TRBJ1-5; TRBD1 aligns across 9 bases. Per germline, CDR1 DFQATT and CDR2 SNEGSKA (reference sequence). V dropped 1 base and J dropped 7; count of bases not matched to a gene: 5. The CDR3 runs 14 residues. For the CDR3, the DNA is TGCAGTGCTAGAGGAACAGGGGGCGGACAGCCCCAGCATTTT. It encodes CSARGTGGGQPQHF.

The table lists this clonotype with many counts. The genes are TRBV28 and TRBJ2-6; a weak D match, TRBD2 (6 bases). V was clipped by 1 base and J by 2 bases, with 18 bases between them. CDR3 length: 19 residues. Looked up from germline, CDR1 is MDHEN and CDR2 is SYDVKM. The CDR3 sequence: CASSLLQGLSSTGANVLTF. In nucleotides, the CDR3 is TGTGCCAGCAGTTTATTGCAGGGACTCTCCTCCACTGGGGCCAACGTCCTGACTTTC.

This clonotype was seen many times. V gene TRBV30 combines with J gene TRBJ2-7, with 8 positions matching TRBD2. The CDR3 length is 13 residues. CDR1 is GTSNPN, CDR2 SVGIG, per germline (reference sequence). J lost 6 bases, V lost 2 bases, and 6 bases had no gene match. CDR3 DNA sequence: TGTGCCTGGAGTAGCGGGGGATACCCCGAGCAGTACTTC. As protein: CAWSSGGYPEQYF.

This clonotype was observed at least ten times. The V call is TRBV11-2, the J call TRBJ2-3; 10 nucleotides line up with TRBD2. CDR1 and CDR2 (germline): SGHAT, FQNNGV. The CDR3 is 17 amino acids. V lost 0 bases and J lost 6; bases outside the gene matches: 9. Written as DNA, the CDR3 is TGTGCCAGCAGCTTAGATCAGCGAGCGGGGGGGCGGGATACGCAGTATTTT. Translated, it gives CASSLDQRAGGRDTQYF.

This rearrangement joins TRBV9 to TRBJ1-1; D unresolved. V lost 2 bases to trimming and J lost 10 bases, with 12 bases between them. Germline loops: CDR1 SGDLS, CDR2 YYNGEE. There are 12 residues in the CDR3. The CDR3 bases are TGTGCCAGCAGCGTGGGATCTGGGCCAGCTTTCTTT. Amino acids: CASSVGSGPAFF.

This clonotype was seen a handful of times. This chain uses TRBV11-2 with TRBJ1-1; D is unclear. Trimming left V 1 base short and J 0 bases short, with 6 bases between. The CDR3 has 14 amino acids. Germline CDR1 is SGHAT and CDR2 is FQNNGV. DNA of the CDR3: TGTGCCAGCAGCTTAGTCAACCTGAACACTGAAGCTTTCTTT. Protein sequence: CASSLVNLNTEAFF.

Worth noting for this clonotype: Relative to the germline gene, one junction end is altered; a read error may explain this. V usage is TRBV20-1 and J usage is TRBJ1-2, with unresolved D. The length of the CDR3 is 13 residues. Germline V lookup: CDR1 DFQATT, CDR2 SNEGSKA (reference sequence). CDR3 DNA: TGCAGTGCTAGGGAAAGAGGTGGGGAGGGCTGCACCTTC. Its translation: CSARERGGEGCTF.